This TCR beta chain was found in a study of cytomegalovirus exposure and HLA in healthy donors. Findings of the study overall: Later genetic work tied a missense DCLRE1C variant to beta-chain V and J trimming. The authors excluded some V segments, including TRBV6-2 and TRBV6-3, as indistinguishable. It was reported that the classifier diagnosed cytomegalovirus status with high specificity and sensitivity in both the original and validation cohorts.

The trim removed 2 bases at V and 3 bases at J, leaving 8 bases unmatched. The germline gives CDR1 SGDLS, CDR2 YYNGEE. This CDR3 contains 16 residues. Amplification used 60 Vbeta primers and 13 Jbeta primers. Profiling relied on immunoSEQ multiplex PCR, and the TCRdb table lists in-frame clones only, not all of them. This table holds about 150,000 clones, around 10% found once. This clone was detected a few times. Its antigen is currently unknown. Material: PBMCs. The receptor comes from a woman in her forties in good health and CMV-seropositive. The rearrangement joins TRBV9 to TRBJ1-3; 7 bases fit TRBD1. CDR3 loop: CASSVADRLGGNTIYF. CDR3 nucleotides: TGTGCCAGCAGCGTCGCGGACAGGCTGGGTGGAAACACCATATATTTT. The full variable domain, in which reference TRBV9 and TRBJ1-3 provide the parts outside the CDR3, is DSGVTQTPKHLITATGQRVTLRCSPRSGDLSVYWYQQSLDQGLQFLIQYYNGEERAKGNILERFSAQQFPDLHSELNLSSLELGDSALYFCASSVADRLGGNTIYFGEGSWLTVV.